These 8 T cell receptor beta chains were sequenced from one sample in a study of cytomegalovirus exposure and HLA in healthy donors. PCR amplification relied on 60 Vbeta primers (plus 13 Jbeta primers). Clones were sequenced by immunoSEQ multiplex PCR, and TCRdb holds only the in-frame ones, with some missing. The repertoire holds tens of thousands of clones, roughly 76% seen once, with about 8% in the top ten. Material: PBMCs. Source of these receptors: a man aged 55 to 70 in good health and CMV-seropositive.

This clone was counted only a few times. V usage is TRBV11-3 and J usage is TRBJ2-3, with 8 bases identical to TRBD2. The CDR3 runs 13 residues. V was clipped by 6 bases and J by 6 bases; unmatched bases: 5. CDR1 and CDR2 (germline): SGHNT, YENEEA. CDR3 coding DNA: TGTGCCAGCAGGGGACTAGACTCCGATACGCAGTATTTT. Protein sequence: CASRGLDSDTQYF.

The chain has TRBV7-2 and TRBJ2-7; 9 bases are shared with TRBD2. Germline V gene lookup returns CDR1 SGHTA and CDR2 FQGNSA. The CDR3 loop spans 14 amino acids. Trimming removed 3 bases from V and 3 bases from J; junction bases left unmatched: 3. The chain's CDR3 is CASSFLLAGYEQYF. The CDR3 DNA reads as TGTGCCAGCAGCTTTTTACTAGCGGGCTACGAGCAGTACTTC.

The rearrangement uses TRBV4-1 and TRBJ2-1; tentative D call: TRBD2 (5 bases). Trimming stripped 0 bases from V and 6 bases from J, with 12 bases between. Germline CDR1 MGHRA, CDR2 YSYEKL. The CDR3 sequence is 15 residues long. CDR3: CASSQDRQGSNEQFF. CDR3 DNA: TGCGCCAGCAGCCAAGATAGGCAAGGGAGCAATGAGCAGTTCTTC.

The chain links TRBV7-9 to TRBJ1-1, with TRBD1 as a possible D gene (6 bases). Germline CDR1 SEHNR, CDR2 FQNEAQ (reference sequence). This CDR3 has 13 amino acids. V shed 5 bases and J shed 1 base, with 8 bases lying between them. For the CDR3, the DNA is TGTGCCAGCAGCAAGACAGGGAACACTGAAGCTTTCTTT. Translating it yields CASSKTGNTEAFF.

The V call is TRBV6-4, the J call TRBJ1-2; 7 bases map to TRBD1. The CDR3 runs to 14 residues. V lost 6 bases and J lost 2; bases outside the gene matches: 6. The germline CDR1 and CDR2 sequences are MRHNA and SNTAGT. The CDR3 nucleotides read TGTGCCAGCAGCCGGGACAGAGAGAACTATGGCTACACCTTC. Protein: CASSRDRENYGYTF.

The gene calls are TRBV6-4 and TRBJ1-4, with D maybe TRBD1 (5 bases). Looked up from germline, CDR1 is MRHNA and CDR2 is SNTAGT. The V and J ends lost 4 bases and 3 bases respectively, with 12 bases between them. The CDR3 is made up of 15 amino acids. This CDR3 reads CASSVTTESNEKLFF. CDR3 nucleotide sequence: TGTGCCAGCAGTGTTACGACAGAATCTAATGAAAAACTGTTTTTT.

V and J are TRBV2 and TRBJ2-1; 7 nucleotides match TRBD2. The CDR3 consists of 13 residues. CDR1 and CDR2 from the germline V gene are SNHLY and FYNNEI. V lost 9 bases, J lost 9 bases, and 11 bases stayed unmatched. The CDR3 spells CARGGRKGGEQFF. In DNA, the CDR3 is TGTGCCAGGGGGGGGAGGAAGGGCGGTGAGCAGTTCTTC.

Details on this clone: A read error may produce the germline difference seen at one junction end. The chain links TRBV5-6 to TRBJ2-7; 9 positions match TRBD2. Looked up from germline, CDR1 is SGHDT and CDR2 is YYEEEE. This CDR3 region has 14 residues. The CDR3 region is CVSSFASGIGEQYF. Written as DNA, the CDR3 is TGTGTCAGCAGCTTCGCTAGCGGGATCGGCGAGCAGTACTTC.